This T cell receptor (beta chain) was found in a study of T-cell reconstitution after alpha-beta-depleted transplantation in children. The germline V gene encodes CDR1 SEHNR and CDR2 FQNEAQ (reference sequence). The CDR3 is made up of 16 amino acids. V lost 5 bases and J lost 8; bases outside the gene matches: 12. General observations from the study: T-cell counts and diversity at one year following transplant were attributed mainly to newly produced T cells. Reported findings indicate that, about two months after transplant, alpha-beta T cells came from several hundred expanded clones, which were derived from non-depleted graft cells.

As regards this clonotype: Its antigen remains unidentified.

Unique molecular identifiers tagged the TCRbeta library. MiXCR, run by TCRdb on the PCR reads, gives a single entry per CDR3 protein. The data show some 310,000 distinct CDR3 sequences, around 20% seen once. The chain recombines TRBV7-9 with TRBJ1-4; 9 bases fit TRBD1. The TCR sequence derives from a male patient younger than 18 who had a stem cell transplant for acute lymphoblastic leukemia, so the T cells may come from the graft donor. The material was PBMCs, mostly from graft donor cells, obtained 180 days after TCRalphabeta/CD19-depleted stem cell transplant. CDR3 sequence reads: CASSVHRDRVGEKLFF. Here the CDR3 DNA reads TGTGCCAGCAGCGTACACCGGGACAGGGTGGGAGAAAAACTGTTTTTT.